These 3 T cell receptor beta chains came from one sample sequenced in a study of response to subunit inactivated influenza vaccine. One entry per CDR3 protein results from TCRdb running MiXCR on the RT-PCR reads. Of around 530,000 distinct CDR3 sequences listed, more than 15% are singletons. Specimen: CD4+ T cells sorted from PBMCs, collected roughly 24 months after vaccination. The receptors shown here come from a man in his fifties or sixties who received an inactivated influenza vaccine.

This clonotype is a singleton in its sample. The rearrangement links TRBV6-1 to TRBJ2-1; weak D call: TRBD2 (7 bases). V lost 5 bases to trimming and J lost 4 bases, with 15 bases between them. CDR1 and CDR2 from the germline V gene are MNHNS and SASEGT. The CDR3 loop spans 15 amino acids. The CDR3 sequence: CASSPRGADYNEQFF. The CDR3 coding sequence is TGTGCCAGCAGTCCACGGGGGGCCGATTACAATGAGCAGTTCTTC.

This clonotype was observed a handful of times. V and J are TRBV20-1 and TRBJ2-3, with 10 bases lining up with TRBD2. V shed 3 bases and J 1 base; nucleotides not matched to a gene: 10. CDR1 is DFQATT and CDR2 is SNEGSKA in the germline V gene (reference sequence). The CDR3 spans 17 residues. As DNA, the CDR3 is TGCAGTGCTAGGTCCAGCGGGGGGGCCCCCGGCACAGATACGCAGTATTTT. This sequence encodes CSARSSGGAPGTDTQYF.

This chain connects TRBV7-8 to TRBJ2-5, with 9 bases identical to TRBD1. CDR3 length equals 13 residues. Germline values: CDR1 SGHVS, CDR2 FQNEAQ. V dropped 4 bases and J dropped 5; count of bases not matched to a gene: 2. The CDR3 region is CASSYDRGETQYF. CDR3 coding DNA: TGTGCCAGCAGCTACGACAGGGGGGAGACCCAGTACTTC. The full variable domain, completed using reference TRBV7-8 and TRBJ2-5, is GAGVSQSPRYKVAKRGQDVALRCDPISGHVSLFWYQQALGQGPEFLTYFQNEAQLDKSGLPSDRFFAERPEGSVSTLKIQRTQQEDSAVYLCASSYDRGETQYFGPGTRLLVL.